This entry is about one T cell receptor (beta chain). CDR3 and TCR beta VDJ profiling relied on genomic DNA as the template. One entry per CDR3 protein, called by TCRdb with MiXCR from the reads. The sample holds approximately 98,000 distinct CDR3 sequences, roughly 51% seen once. The data belong to a study of CD8+CD57+ T cells in acquired aplastic anemia. Trimming removed 0 bases from V and 7 bases from J; junction bases left unmatched: 1. This CDR3 is 14 amino acids long. Germline CDR1 and CDR2: SGHTA and FQGNSA. The V gene is TRBV7-2, the J gene TRBJ2-1; the match to TRBD1 covers 9 bases. Sequencing was done on a sample of sorted CD4+, CD8+, or CD8+CD57+ T cells (not recorded which) from PBMCs. The sequence was collected from a human donor in good health, serving as a control. As DNA, the CDR3 is TGTGCCAGCAGCTTAGCTGGGACAGGGAATGAGCAGTTCTTC. Translation gives CASSLAGTGNEQFF.